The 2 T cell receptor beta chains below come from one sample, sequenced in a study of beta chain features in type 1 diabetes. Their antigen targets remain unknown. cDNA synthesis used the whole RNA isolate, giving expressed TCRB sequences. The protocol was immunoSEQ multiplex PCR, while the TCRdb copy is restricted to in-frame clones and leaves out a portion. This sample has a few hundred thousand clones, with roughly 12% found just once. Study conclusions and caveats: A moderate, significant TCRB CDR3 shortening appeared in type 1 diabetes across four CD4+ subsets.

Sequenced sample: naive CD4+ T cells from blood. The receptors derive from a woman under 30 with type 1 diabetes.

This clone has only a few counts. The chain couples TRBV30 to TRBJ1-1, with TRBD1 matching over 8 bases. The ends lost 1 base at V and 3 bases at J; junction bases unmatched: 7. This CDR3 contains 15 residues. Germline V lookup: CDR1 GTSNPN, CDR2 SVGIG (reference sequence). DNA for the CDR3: TGTGCCTGGAGTGCACCTTGGACAGGGCACACTGAAGCTTTCTTT. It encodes CAWSAPWTGHTEAFF.

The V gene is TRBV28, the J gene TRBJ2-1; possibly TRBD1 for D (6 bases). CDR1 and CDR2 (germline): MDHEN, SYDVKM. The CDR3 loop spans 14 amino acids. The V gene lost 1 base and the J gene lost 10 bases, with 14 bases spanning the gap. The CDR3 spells CASSLSLQGREQFF. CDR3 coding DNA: TGTGCCAGCAGTTTATCCCTACAGGGACGCGAGCAGTTCTTC.